This T cell receptor beta chain comes out of a study of tumor T cells in aggressive B-cell lymphoma. Assay used: immunoSEQ multiplex PCR; TCRdb lists only in-frame clones, some missing. The sample carries about 7,600 clones, around four fifths recorded once. The CDR3 totals 15 residues. Unmatched junction bases numbered 8, after V lost 6 bases and J lost 0 bases. In germline, CDR1 is MNHEY, CDR2 SMNVEV (reference sequence). The specimen was tumor tissue. This chain links TRBV27 with TRBJ2-7, with 7 bases matching TRBD1. The sequence was obtained from an adult with diffuse large B cell lymphoma. The CDR3, as DNA: TGTGCCAGCAGGCCCGGGACAGAGGCCTCCTACGAGCAGTACTTC. As protein: CASRPGTEASYEQYF.